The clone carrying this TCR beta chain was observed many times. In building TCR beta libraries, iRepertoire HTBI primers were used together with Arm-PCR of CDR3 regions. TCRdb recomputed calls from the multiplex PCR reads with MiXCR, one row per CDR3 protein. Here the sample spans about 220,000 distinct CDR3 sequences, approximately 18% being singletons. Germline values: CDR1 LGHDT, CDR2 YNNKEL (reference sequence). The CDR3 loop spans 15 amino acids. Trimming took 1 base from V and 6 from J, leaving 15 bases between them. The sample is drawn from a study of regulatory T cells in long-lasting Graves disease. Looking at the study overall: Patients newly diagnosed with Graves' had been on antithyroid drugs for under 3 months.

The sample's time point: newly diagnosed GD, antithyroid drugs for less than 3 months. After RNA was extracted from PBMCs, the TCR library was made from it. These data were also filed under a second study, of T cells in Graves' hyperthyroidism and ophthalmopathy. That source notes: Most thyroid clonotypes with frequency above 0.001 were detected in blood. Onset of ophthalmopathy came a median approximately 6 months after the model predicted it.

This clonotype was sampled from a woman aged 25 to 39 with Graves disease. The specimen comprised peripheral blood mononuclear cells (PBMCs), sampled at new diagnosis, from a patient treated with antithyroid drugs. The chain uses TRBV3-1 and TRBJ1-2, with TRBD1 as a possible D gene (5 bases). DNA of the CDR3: TGTGCCAGCAGCCAAGGGAGCCAGGGAATAGATGGCTACACCTTC. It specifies CASSQGSQGIDGYTF.